This TCR gamma chain appears in the sequencing data of a study of Vδ1+ human thymocytes. After alphabeta T cell depletion, CD3+ Vdelta1+ Vdelta2- thymocytes were sorted. This clone was picked up a small number of times. Its specificity is not known. Trimming took 0 bases from V and 5 from J; bases not matched to a gene: 4. Germline-derived CDR1 and CDR2 are VINAFY and YDVSNSKD. The CDR3 is 13 residues long. Study findings and constraints: Thymic TRG and TRD repertoires appeared highly polyclonal. Thymic delta-chain repertoires held roughly 19% Vdelta2 sequences and few Vdelta3, despite high sort purity. Bulk data may be misread because of unexpected Vdelta2 sequences. TRD repertoires were essentially private, unlike widely shared TRG clonotypes.

RNA was extracted from the cells and then reverse transcribed. Pooled V-gene forward primers with one constant-region reverse primer generated the CDR3 amplicons by multiplex PCR. TCRdb re-processed the multiplex PCR reads using CATT. This table holds some 11,000 gamma-chain clones, roughly two fifths found once. The specimen was Vdelta1+ gamma-delta thymocytes from the thymus. As for subset: FACS-sorted CD3+ TCRalphabeta- TCRVdelta1+ TCRVdelta2- thymocytes. The receptor comes from a boy in the first two years of life who had congenital heart surgery. The rearrangement links TRGV5 to TRGJ1 or TRGJ2. The J gene, missing from TCRdb, was assigned here through DNA to germline matching. CDR3 in DNA: TGTGCCACCTGGGACAGGCGAAATTATAAGAAACTCTTT. Its translation is CATWDRRNYKKLF.